The 2 T cell receptor beta chains in this list originate from one sample, sequenced in a study of blood T cell repertoires in COVID-19. Sequenced by immunoSEQ multiplex PCR; TCRdb stores in-frame clones only, minus some. The sample shows 100,000 to 110,000 clones, more than 85% of them seen only once. Sequencing used peripheral blood. These receptors were collected from a man aged 30 to 39 in a cohort sampled during active COVID-19.

The CDR3 sequence: CASSPQEAGQNYNEQFF. In nucleotides, the CDR3 is TGTGCCAGCTCACCACAGGAGGCGGGACAGAACTACAATGAGCAGTTCTTC. This chain uses TRBV18 with TRBJ2-1; a weak D match, TRBD1 (7 bases). The CDR3 length is 17 residues. V lost 1 base to trimming and J lost 3 bases, with 16 bases between them. Germline V gene sequence: CDR1 KGHSH, CDR2 LQKENI.

The chain combines TRBV5-1 with TRBJ2-3; D unresolved. CDR1 is SGHRS and CDR2 is YFSETQ in the germline V gene. The CDR3 is made up of 15 amino acids. The V end was cut by 5 bases, the J end by 0 bases, with 13 bases between. The CDR3 nucleotides read TGCGCCAGCAGGGTCTCACCACTAAGCACAGATACGCAGTATTTT. Protein sequence: CASRVSPLSTDTQYF.